A single sample gave rise to the 31 T cell receptor beta chains below, sequenced in a study of early T cells in non-severe SARS-CoV-2 infection. TCRdb redid the calling of the 5' RACE reads with MiXCR, one entry per CDR3 protein. Among some 98,000 distinct CDR3 sequences listed, roughly 15% were seen once. Specimen: whole blood. The receptor set was obtained from an adult who was a healthcare worker with PCR-confirmed SARS-CoV-2 infection or an uninfected control (not recorded which).

This clonotype has more than one count but fewer than ten. The rearrangement joins TRBV30 to TRBJ1-1; 8 bases are shared with TRBD1. Unmatched junction bases numbered 7, after V lost 3 bases and J lost 4 bases. The CDR3 covers 14 residues. The V gene's germline CDR1 is GTSNPN and CDR2 SVGIG (reference sequence). The DNA for the CDR3 is TGTGCCTGGAGCGGGGAACAGGGGGGCACTGAAGCTTTCTTT. This gives the protein CAWSGEQGGTEAFF.

A few counts support this clonotype. This rearrangement joins TRBV10-3 to TRBJ1-3; unclear D gene. The CDR3 sequence is 12 residues long. The V end was cut by 9 bases, the J end by 1 base, with 7 bases between. Germline CDR1 and CDR2: ENHRY and SYGVKD. CDR3: CAIQSSGNTIYF. The DNA for the CDR3 is TGTGCCATTCAGTCTTCTGGAAACACCATATATTTT.

In its sample, this clonotype was seen a few times. The V and J genes are TRBV5-1 and TRBJ2-1; no definite D call. CDR3 length: 14 amino acids. Trimming stripped 0 bases from V and 14 bases from J, with 18 bases between. Germline V CDR1 and CDR2: SGHRS, YFSETQ. The DNA for the CDR3 is TGCGCCAGCAGCTTGGCCTTGGACCAACCTCGGGAGTTCTTC. It translates to CASSLALDQPREFF.

The CDR3 sequence is CATSRPSGGALDTQYF. The CDR3 region has the DNA TGTGCCACCAGCAGACCTAGCGGGGGTGCTTTGGATACGCAGTATTTT. The chain couples TRBV15 to TRBJ2-3; 10 bases align to TRBD2. CDR3 length: 16 residues. With 2 bases clipped from V and 6 bases from J, the junction kept 8 bases outside the gene matches. CDR1 is LNHNV, CDR2 YYDKDF, per germline (reference sequence).

This chain links TRBV3-1 with TRBJ1-3, with D uncertain. V lost 1 base to trimming and J lost 0 bases, with 7 bases between them. There are 15 residues in the CDR3. Germline CDR1 is LGHDT and CDR2 is YNNKEL (reference sequence). As DNA, the CDR3 is TGTGCCAGCAGCCAAGGACGGGCCTCTGGAAACACCATATATTTT. It is translated as CASSQGRASGNTIYF.

The gene calls are TRBV20-1 and TRBJ2-7, with D uncertain. The V and J ends lost 3 bases and 6 bases respectively, with 6 bases between them. The CDR3 runs to 10 residues. Germline loops: CDR1 DFQATT, CDR2 SNEGSKA (reference sequence). The DNA for the CDR3 is TGCAGTGCTAGGGGCCCCGAGCAGTACTTC. Amino acids: CSARGPEQYF.

This clonotype appeared many times. The rearrangement uses TRBV11-2 and TRBJ1-1; TRBD1 aligns across 7 bases. The length of the CDR3 is 14 residues. The V gene end was trimmed by 4 bases and the J gene end by 5 bases; junction bases not matched to a gene: 7. Germline values: CDR1 SGHAT, CDR2 FQNNGV. The CDR3: CASSYKPGGTEAFF. The CDR3 region has the DNA TGTGCCAGCAGCTACAAACCAGGGGGGACTGAAGCTTTCTTT.

This clonotype was counted only a few times. J is TRBJ1-2 and V is TRBV11-3; D gene unclear. This CDR3 region has 14 residues. V lost 0 bases, J lost 6 bases, and 11 bases lay in between. Germline V gene lookup returns CDR1 SGHNT and CDR2 YENEEA. The CDR3 loop reads CASSLDKVVDGYTF. The CDR3 bases are TGTGCCAGCAGCTTAGATAAGGTTGTGGATGGCTACACCTTC.

This rearrangement joins TRBV28 to TRBJ2-5; a weak D match, TRBD2 (5 bases). Per the germline V gene, CDR1 is MDHEN and CDR2 is SYDVKM. This CDR3 is 11 amino acids long. V lost 5 bases, J lost 7 bases, and 8 bases lay in between. CDR3 nucleotides: TGTGCCAGCAGTGCCCGGGGGACCCAGTACTTC. Translated, it gives CASSARGTQYF.

This clonotype was recorded many times. This chain joins TRBV27 and TRBJ2-2; the D call may be TRBD1 or TRBD2 (6 bases each). The CDR3 has 14 residues. From germline, CDR1 is MNHEY and CDR2 SMNVEV (reference sequence). V lost 5 bases and J 6 bases, leaving 13 bases between the germline ends. This chain's CDR3 is CASSRRRGAGELFF. CDR3 in DNA: TGTGCCAGCAGTCGGAGGAGGGGGGCCGGGGAGCTGTTTTTT.

This clonotype has just a few counts. Just one base apart from a much larger clone, this may be a read error. The chain recombines TRBV7-2 with TRBJ2-1; the D is unclear. Germline-derived CDR1 and CDR2 are SGHTA and FQGNSA. V lost 0 bases to trimming and J lost 5 bases, with 2 bases between them. This CDR3 contains 12 residues. As DNA, the CDR3 is TGTGCCAGCAGCTTAGCCGACAATGAGCAGTTCTTC. Translating it yields CASSLADNEQFF.

The chain couples TRBV7-9 to TRBJ1-1; weak D call: TRBD1 (5 bases). Germline-derived CDR1 and CDR2 are SEHNR and FQNEAQ (reference sequence). CDR3 length equals 14 residues. Deletions cut 5 bases from V and 0 bases from J, with 10 bases between. CDR3: CASSLQAMNTEAFF. For the CDR3, the DNA is TGTGCCAGCAGCCTACAGGCTATGAACACTGAAGCTTTCTTT. Variable domain in full (rest from reference TRBV7-9 and TRBJ1-1): DTGVSQNPRHKITKRGQNVTFRCDPISEHNRLYWYRQTLGQGPEFLTYFQNEAQLEKSRLLSDRFSAERPKGSFSTLEIQRTEQGDSAMYLCASSLQAMNTEAFFGQGTRLTVV.

This clonotype came up a few times. The chain uses TRBV6-2 or TRBV6-3 and TRBJ1-2, with D possibly being TRBD1 (6 bases). The CDR3 runs 15 residues. CDR1 and CDR2 (germline): MNHEY, SVGEGT. Trimming pared 2 bases from V and 8 bases from J, leaving 18 bases between. CDR3 loop: CASSYGWQGFGGYTF. The CDR3, as DNA: TGTGCCAGCAGTTACGGTTGGCAGGGGTTTGGAGGCTACACCTTC.

The gene calls are TRBV10-2 and TRBJ1-3; D is ambiguous. V lost 9 bases and J lost 0, with 9 bases in between. CDR1 is WSHSY and CDR2 is SAAADI in the germline V gene. This CDR3 contains 13 residues. CDR3 coding DNA: TGCGCCAGTGGGGTCTCCTCTGGAAACACCATATATTTT. Its translation is CASGVSSGNTIYF.

This chain links TRBV6-1 with TRBJ2-3, with a tentative D call TRBD2 (6 bases). The germline V gene has CDR1 MNHNS and CDR2 SASEGT. Trimming took 4 bases from V and 2 from J, leaving 10 bases between them. This CDR3 contains 14 residues. Here the CDR3 DNA reads TGTGCCAGCAGTGGTAGCGGACCCACAGATACGCAGTATTTT. Its translation is CASSGSGPTDTQYF.

The gene calls are TRBV7-6 and TRBJ2-2; D unclear. V lost 5 bases to trimming and J lost 7 bases, with 8 bases between them. From germline, CDR1 is SGHVS and CDR2 FNYEAQ. This CDR3 contains 12 residues. The CDR3 region is CASSPDVGELFF. For the CDR3, the DNA is TGTGCCAGCAGCCCGGATGTCGGGGAGCTGTTTTTT. The entire variable domain, with the rest obtained from reference TRBV7-6 and TRBJ2-2, is as follows: GAGVSQSPRYKVTKRGQDVALRCDPISGHVSLYWYRQALGQGPEFLTYFNYEAQQDKSGLPNDRFSAERPEGSISTLTIQRTEQRDSAMYRCASSPDVGELFFGEGSRLTVL.

There are many counts of this clonotype. The chain links TRBV19 to TRBJ2-1; perhaps TRBD2 as D (5 bases). Germline values: CDR1 LNHDA, CDR2 SQIVND (reference sequence). Trimming took 3 bases from V and 0 from J, leaving 12 bases between them. The CDR3 spans 16 residues. CDR3 residues: CASSIPPGSSYNEQFF. CDR3 nucleotides: TGTGCCAGTAGTATCCCCCCGGGGTCCTCCTACAATGAGCAGTTCTTC.

This clonotype was counted between two and nine times. V and J are TRBV19 and TRBJ1-6, with TRBD1 as a possible D gene (5 bases). Between the trimmed V and J ends, which lost 3 bases and 0 bases, there was a span of 6 bases. There are 15 residues in the CDR3. Per germline, CDR1 LNHDA and CDR2 SQIVND (reference sequence). This CDR3 is CASSIGGSYNSPLHF. The CDR3 coding sequence is TGTGCCAGTAGTATCGGGGGCTCCTATAATTCACCCCTCCACTTT.

This clonotype appeared a few times. The rearrangement joins TRBV7-6 to TRBJ1-4; D unresolved. V dropped 1 base and J dropped 7 bases, with 16 bases sitting between them. Per the germline V gene, CDR1 is SGHVS and CDR2 is FNYEAQ. The CDR3 runs to 16 residues. The CDR3 DNA sequence: TGTGCCAGCAGCTTAGGAGTAGGAGGGATGGGTGAAAAACTGTTTTTT. It yields the protein CASSLGVGGMGEKLFF.

This clonotype was seen a few times. This chain connects TRBV27 to TRBJ2-1; D possibly matches TRBD1 or TRBD2 (5 bases each). In germline, CDR1 is MNHEY, CDR2 SMNVEV (reference sequence). This CDR3 region has 13 residues. V was shortened by 5 bases and J by 15 bases, with 20 bases between the two germline ends. The CDR3 protein is CASSPPGTGFVFF. DNA of the CDR3: TGTGCCAGCAGTCCCCCGGGGACGGGATTCGTGTTCTTC.

This clonotype was counted between two and nine times. The chain couples TRBV6-5 to TRBJ1-1; maybe TRBD1 (5 bases). The CDR3 is made up of 14 amino acids. Trimming left V 6 bases short and J 1 base short, with 12 bases between. The germline gives CDR1 MNHEY, CDR2 SVGAGI. The CDR3 DNA is TGTGCCAGCAGGGACGGGGGATCGAACACTGAAGCTTTCTTT. Amino acid sequence: CASRDGGSNTEAFF.

The chain couples TRBV6-5 to TRBJ2-5; 10 nucleotides line up with TRBD2. CDR1 and CDR2 from the germline V gene are MNHEY and SVGAGI. The trim removed 5 bases at V and 5 bases at J, leaving 20 bases unmatched. The CDR3 covers 19 residues. CDR3 sequence reads: CASSHQSGTSEGFFETQYF. CDR3 nucleotide sequence: TGTGCCAGCAGTCACCAATCCGGGACTAGCGAGGGGTTCTTTGAGACCCAGTACTTC.

The V and J genes are TRBV29-1 and TRBJ2-7; perhaps D is TRBD1 or TRBD2 (6 bases each). The CDR3 covers 13 residues. The V gene lost 4 bases and the J gene lost 9 bases, with 19 bases spanning the gap. In germline, CDR1 is SQVTM, CDR2 ANQGSEA. CDR3 bases: TGCAGCGTTGTCCGGACAGCGGGCCTGGGGCAGTACTTC. It is translated as CSVVRTAGLGQYF.

This sequence joins TRBV10-2 and TRBJ2-7; 8 bases fit TRBD1. The V gene's germline CDR1 is WSHSY and CDR2 SAAADI. The V gene end was trimmed by 6 bases and the J gene end by 6 bases; junction bases not matched to a gene: 13. CDR3 length equals 15 residues. CDR3 in DNA: TGCGCCAGCAGACCATTACTGACAGGGGCGGCCGAGCAGTACTTC. Its translation: CASRPLLTGAAEQYF.

This clonotype was counted ten times or more. The V and J genes are TRBV6-4 and TRBJ2-2, with 9 positions matching TRBD1. The J segment lost 3 bases and the V segment lost 7 bases, leaving 6 bases of the junction unmatched. The CDR3 loop spans 15 amino acids. Germline loops: CDR1 MRHNA, CDR2 SNTAGT. CDR3 residues: CASMVTGGYTGELFF. CDR3 nucleotide sequence: TGTGCCAGCATGGTGACAGGGGGTTACACCGGGGAGCTGTTTTTT.

This clonotype has just a few counts. The chain joins TRBV7-9 to TRBJ2-3; 10 bases are a match to TRBD2. V lost 5 bases, J lost 5 bases, and 13 bases stayed unmatched. This CDR3 contains 17 residues. CDR1 and CDR2 (germline): SEHNR, FQNEAQ (reference sequence). The CDR3 reads CASSAPGSGGAKDTQYF. CDR3 in DNA: TGTGCCAGCAGCGCGCCTGGGAGCGGGGGGGCGAAAGATACGCAGTATTTT.

In its sample, this clonotype was seen many times. Here the CDR3 reads CASSNRDYNYEQYF. CDR3 DNA sequence: TGTGCCAGCAGTAACCGGGACTATAACTACGAGCAGTACTTC. The chain joins TRBV6-1 to TRBJ2-7, with 7 bases identical to TRBD2. The trim removed 5 bases at V and 3 bases at J, leaving 7 bases unmatched. The CDR3 spans 14 residues. From germline, CDR1 is MNHNS and CDR2 SASEGT.

In nucleotides, the CDR3 is TGTGCCAGCAGTAAAACCGGGCCGGTTAACTATGGCTACACCTTC. It encodes CASSKTGPVNYGYTF. The genes are TRBV28 and TRBJ1-2; D is unresolved. Germline V gene data show CDR1 as MDHEN and CDR2 as SYDVKM. Trimming took off 5 bases at V and 1 base at J, with 14 bases between the two ends. This CDR3 has 15 residues.

The table lists this clonotype with a few counts. V usage is TRBV28 and J usage is TRBJ2-2; the match to TRBD2 covers 14 bases. CDR1 and CDR2 (germline): MDHEN, SYDVKM. The CDR3 covers 17 residues. The ends lost 3 bases at V and 6 bases at J; junction bases unmatched: 6. The CDR3: CASSLMRLAGGPGELFF. CDR3 in DNA: TGTGCCAGCAGTTTGATGCGACTAGCGGGAGGGCCCGGGGAGCTGTTTTTT.

This chain uses TRBV20-1 with TRBJ2-7; D may be TRBD2 (5 bases). The V and J ends lost 1 base and 4 bases respectively, with 8 bases between them. CDR3 length: 12 amino acids. Per the germline V gene, CDR1 is DFQATT and CDR2 is SNEGSKA (reference sequence). DNA of the CDR3: TGCAGTGCTAGAGTAGAGGGTTACGAGCAGTACTTC. It encodes CSARVEGYEQYF.

This clonotype appeared a few times. The chain employs TRBV20-1 and TRBJ2-3; D remains ambiguous. CDR1 is DFQATT and CDR2 is SNEGSKA in the germline V gene (reference sequence). The V and J ends lost 0 bases and 0 bases respectively, with 7 bases between them. The CDR3 has 14 amino acids. The CDR3 loop reads CSARDPGSTDTQYF. CDR3 in DNA: TGCAGTGCTAGAGATCCCGGAAGCACAGATACGCAGTATTTT.